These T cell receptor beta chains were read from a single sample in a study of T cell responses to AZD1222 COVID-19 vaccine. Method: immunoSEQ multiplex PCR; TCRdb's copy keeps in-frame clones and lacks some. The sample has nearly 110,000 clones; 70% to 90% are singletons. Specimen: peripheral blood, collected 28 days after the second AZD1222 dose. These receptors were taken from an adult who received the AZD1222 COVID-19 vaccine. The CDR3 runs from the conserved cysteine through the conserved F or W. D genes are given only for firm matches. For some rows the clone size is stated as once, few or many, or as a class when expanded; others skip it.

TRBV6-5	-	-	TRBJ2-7	CASSWDETYEQYF	TGTGCCAGCTCATGGGACGAAACCTACGAGCAGTACTTC
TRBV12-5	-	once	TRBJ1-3	CASGLESGNTIYF	TGTGCTAGTGGTTTAGAAAGTGGAAACACCATATATTTT
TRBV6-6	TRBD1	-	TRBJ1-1	CASSYTQGAGTEAFF	TGTGCCAGCAGTTACACGCAGGGGGCAGGCACTGAAGCTTTCTTT
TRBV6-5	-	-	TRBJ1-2	CASSPRSDGGGYTF	TGTGCCAGCAGTCCCCGGTCTGACGGCGGCGGCTACACCTTC
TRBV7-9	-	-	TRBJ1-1	CASSLLRTAGNTEAFF	TGTGCCAGCAGCCTCCTTAGGACAGCGGGGAACACTGAAGCTTTCTTT
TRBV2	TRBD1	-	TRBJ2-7	CASIGGDRAYEQYF	TGTGCCAGCATTGGGGGGGACAGGGCCTACGAGCAGTACTTC
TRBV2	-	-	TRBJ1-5	CASSVGLRDQPQHF	TGTGCCAGCAGTGTGGGATTAAGGGATCAGCCCCAGCATTTT
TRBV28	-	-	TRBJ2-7	CASRRQPGTYEQYF	TGTGCCAGCAGAAGACAGCCAGGTACCTACGAGCAGTACTTC
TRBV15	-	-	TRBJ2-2	CATSRDAGELFF	TGTGCCACCAGCAGAGATGCCGGGGAGCTGTTTTTT
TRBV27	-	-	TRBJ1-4	CASSSSRATNEKLFF	TGTGCCAGCAGTTCCTCGAGGGCTACTAATGAAAAACTGTTTTTT
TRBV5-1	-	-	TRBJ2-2	CASSLLAGDTGELFF	TGCGCCAGCAGCTTGTTGGCAGGGGATACCGGGGAGCTGTTTTTT
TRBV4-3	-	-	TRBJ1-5	CASSQDGQPSNQPQHF	TGCGCCAGCAGCCAAGACGGGCAGCCTAGCAATCAGCCCCAGCATTTT
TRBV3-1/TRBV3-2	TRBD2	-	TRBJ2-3	CASSPGPGGPDTQYF	TGTGCCAGCAGCCCGGGGCCGGGGGGGCCAGATACGCAGTATTTT
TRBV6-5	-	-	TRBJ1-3	CASSSAPSGNTIYF	TGTGCCAGCAGTTCGGCGCCCTCTGGAAACACCATATATTTT
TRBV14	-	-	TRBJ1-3	CASSHLGPVSGNTIYF	TGTGCCAGCAGCCACCTGGGACCGGTCTCTGGAAACACCATATATTTT
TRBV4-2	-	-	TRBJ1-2	CASSQDQGPTWVGYTF	TGTGCCAGCAGCCAAGATCAGGGACCAACCTGGGTTGGCTACACCTTC
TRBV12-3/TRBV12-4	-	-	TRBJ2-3	CASSSGSTDTQYF	TGTGCCAGCAGTTCGGGGAGCACAGATACGCAGTATTTT
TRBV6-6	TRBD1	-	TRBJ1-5	CASSPPRQGVARTQPQHF	TGTGCCAGCAGTCCCCCGCGACAGGGGGTGGCTAGAACTCAGCCCCAGCATTTT
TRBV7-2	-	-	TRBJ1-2	CASSLVPAARGYTF	TGTGCCAGCAGCTTAGTACCGGCAGCGCGAGGCTACACCTTC
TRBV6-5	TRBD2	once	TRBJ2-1	CASSYGLAGGFEQFF	TGTGCCAGCAGTTATGGACTAGCGGGGGGGTTTGAGCAGTTCTTC
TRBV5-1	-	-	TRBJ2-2	CASSLAQEQSTGELFF	TGCGCCAGCAGCTTGGCGCAGGAGCAATCCACCGGGGAGCTGTTTTTT
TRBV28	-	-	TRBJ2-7	CASSLVPGSSSYEQYF	TGTGCCAGCAGTTTAGTCCCGGGCAGTAGCTCCTACGAGCAGTACTTC
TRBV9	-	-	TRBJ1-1	CASSVVEGSIEAFF	TGTGCCAGCAGCGTAGTGGAGGGTAGCATTGAAGCTTTCTTT
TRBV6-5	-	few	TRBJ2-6	CASSYSTGSGANVLTF	TGTGCCAGCAGTTACTCGACGGGCTCTGGGGCCAACGTCCTGACTTTC
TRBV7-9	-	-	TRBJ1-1	CASSLVGRKAFF	TGTGCCAGCAGCTTAGTTGGCAGGAAAGCTTTCTTT
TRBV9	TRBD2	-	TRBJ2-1	CASSLTSGASNEQFF	TGTGCCAGCAGCCTTACTAGCGGGGCATCCAATGAGCAGTTCTTC
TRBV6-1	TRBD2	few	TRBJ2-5	CASSEGTSGRQTQYF	TGTGCCAGCAGCGAAGGTACTAGCGGGAGGCAGACCCAGTACTTC
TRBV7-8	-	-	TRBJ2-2	CASSLTPGALHGELFF	TGTGCCAGCAGCCTAACTCCCGGGGCCCTGCACGGGGAGCTGTTTTTT
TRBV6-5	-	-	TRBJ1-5	CASSSRVFQPQHF	TGTGCCAGCAGTAGCAGGGTATTTCAGCCCCAGCATTTT
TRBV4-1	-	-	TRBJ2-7	CASSETATYEQYF	TGCGCCAGCAGCGAGACCGCCACCTACGAGCAGTACTTC
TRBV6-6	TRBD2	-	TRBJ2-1	CASSYRGGYNEQFF	TGTGCCAGCAGTTACCGCGGGGGGTACAATGAGCAGTTCTTC
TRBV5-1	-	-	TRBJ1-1	CASSLGAGGLGNTEAFF	TGCGCCAGCAGCTTGGGTGCAGGCGGCCTTGGGAACACTGAAGCTTTCTTT
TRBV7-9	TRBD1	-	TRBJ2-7	CASSPPQGGSSYEQYF	TGTGCCAGCAGCCCCCCTCAAGGGGGCTCCTCCTACGAGCAGTACTTC
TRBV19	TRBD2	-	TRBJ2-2	CASSIRGLAGGRTGELFF	TGTGCCAGTAGTATAAGGGGACTAGCGGGGGGTCGAACCGGGGAGCTGTTTTTT
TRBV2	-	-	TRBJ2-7	CASSVAASYEQYF	TGTGCCAGCAGTGTTGCGGCCTCCTACGAGCAGTACTTC
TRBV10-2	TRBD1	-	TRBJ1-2	CASRPGTGDYGYTF	TGCGCCAGCAGACCCGGGACAGGGGACTATGGCTACACCTTC
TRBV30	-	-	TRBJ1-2	CAYRQENYYGYTF	TGTGCCTATCGACAGGAGAATTACTATGGCTACACCTTC
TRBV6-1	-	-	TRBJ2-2	CASSEGHFRELFF	TGTGCCAGCAGTGAAGGCCATTTCCGGGAGCTGTTTTTT
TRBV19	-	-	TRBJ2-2	CASSGQGETGELFF	TGTGCCAGTAGTGGGCAGGGTGAGACCGGGGAGCTGTTTTTT
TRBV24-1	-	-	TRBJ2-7	CATREGAGGSYEQYF	TGTGCCACCCGCGAGGGGGCGGGGGGCTCCTACGAGCAGTACTTC
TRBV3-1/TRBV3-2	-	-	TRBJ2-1	CASSPRAQRNEQFF	TGTGCCAGCAGCCCCCGGGCCCAGCGGAATGAGCAGTTCTTC
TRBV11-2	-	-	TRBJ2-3	CASSPSHGDTQYF	TGTGCCAGCAGCCCGAGCCATGGGGATACGCAGTATTTT
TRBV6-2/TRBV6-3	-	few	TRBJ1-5	CASSYSRGIQPQHF	TGTGCCAGCAGTTACTCCCGGGGGATTCAGCCCCAGCATTTT
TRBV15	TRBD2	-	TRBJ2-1	CATSRPTSGASYNEQFF	TGTGCCACCAGCAGGCCGACTAGCGGGGCATCCTACAATGAGCAGTTCTTC
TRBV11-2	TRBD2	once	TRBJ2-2	CASSPSGVAAGELFF	TGTGCCAGCAGCCCGAGCGGGGTGGCGGCCGGGGAGCTGTTTTTT
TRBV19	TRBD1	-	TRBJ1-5	CASSMGQGASQPQHF	TGTGCCAGTAGTATGGGACAGGGGGCAAGCCAGCCCCAGCATTTT
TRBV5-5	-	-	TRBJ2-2	CASSSELRESGELFF	TGTGCCAGCAGCTCCGAACTAAGGGAATCCGGGGAGCTGTTTTTT
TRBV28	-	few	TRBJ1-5	CASSLGRHNQPQHF	TGTGCCAGCAGTTTGGGACGGCACAATCAGCCCCAGCATTTT
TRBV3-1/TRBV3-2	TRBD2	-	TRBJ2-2	CASSPGLAGPGELFF	TGTGCCAGCAGCCCGGGACTAGCTGGTCCCGGGGAGCTGTTTTTT
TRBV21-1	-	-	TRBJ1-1	CASSKGGARNTEAFF	TGTGCCAGCAGCAAAGGAGGCGCAAGGAACACTGAAGCTTTCTTT
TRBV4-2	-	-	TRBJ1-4	CASSPKGEKLFF	TGTGCCAGCAGCCCGAAGGGGGAAAAACTGTTTTTT
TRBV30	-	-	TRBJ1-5	CAWSRPNQPQHF	TGTGCCTGGAGTCGCCCCAATCAGCCCCAGCATTTT
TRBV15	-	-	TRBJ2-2	CATSSKGTDTGELFF	TGTGCCACCAGCAGTAAGGGGACCGACACCGGGGAGCTGTTTTTT
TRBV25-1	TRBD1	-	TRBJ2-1	CASSEGQGGNYNEQFF	TGTGCCAGCAGTGAGGGACAGGGCGGCAACTACAATGAGCAGTTCTTC
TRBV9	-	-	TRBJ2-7	CASSEGGRSYEQYF	TGTGCCAGCAGCGAGGGGGGCCGCTCCTACGAGCAGTACTTC
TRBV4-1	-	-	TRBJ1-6	CASSLPARADNSPLHF	TGCGCCAGCAGCCTTCCGGCCCGGGCCGATAATTCACCCCTCCACTTT
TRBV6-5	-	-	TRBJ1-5	CASRRGTSNQPQHF	TGTGCCAGCAGGCGCGGTACTAGCAATCAGCCCCAGCATTTT
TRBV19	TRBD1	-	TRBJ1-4	CASHADTGAYEKLFF	TGTGCCAGCCACGCCGATACAGGGGCTTACGAAAAACTGTTTTTT
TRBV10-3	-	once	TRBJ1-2	CAISDHPGVSYGYTF	TGTGCCATCAGTGACCACCCGGGGGTTAGTTATGGCTACACCTTC
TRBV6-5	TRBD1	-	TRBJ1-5	CASGTGTGQPQHF	TGTGCCAGTGGGACAGGGACGGGGCAGCCCCAGCATTTT